The present TCR beta chain was sequenced within a study of shared clonotypes between healthy human individuals. Notes on the study in general: Non-shared clonotypes had lower generation probabilities than those shared by all four donors. Naive subsets tended to show greater estimated richness than memory subsets. Naive CD4 clonotypes were shared across a handful of donors at roughly 5.3%.

This CDR3 has 17 amino acids. Germline CDR1 reads SEHNR; CDR2 reads FQNEAQ (reference sequence). V gave up 3 bases and J gave up 0 bases, with 14 bases separating them. This clone has a single count. Its cognate antigen is unknown. The data were produced by immunoSEQ multiplex PCR, yet TCRdb's version contains in-frame clones alone and is incomplete. The sample has roughly 1,600,000 clones; 98% are singletons. CD4+ cells yielded CD45RA+ naive and CD45RA-negative memory subsets. The sequenced material came from naive CD4+ T cells sorted from blood. Subset of the sample: CD45RA+ positively selected. V is TRBV7-9 and J is TRBJ2-2; tentative D call: TRBD2 (6 bases). The source is a man younger than 40 in good health. The CDR3, as DNA: TGTGCCAGCAGCTTCCGGAGGGCGGGAACGAACACCGGGGAGCTGTTTTTT. Its translation: CASSFRRAGTNTGELFF.